Below, 8 T cell receptor beta chains from the same sample are listed, as sequenced in a study of T cell repertoires in cytomegalovirus infection (dated by TCRdb to about 2019). These reads were obtained on an Illumina HiSeq 1500. The raw public data were reprocessed by TCRdb itself: fastp quality trimming at Q25, MiXCR clonotype calling, in-frame beta chains only. CDR3 protein sequences are deduplicated, and each keeps its most common genes and DNA. For this sample there are approximately 990,000 distinct CDR3 sequences; around 29% appear just once. Of the sample, around an eighth is held by the ten largest clones. Their recognized antigens are unknown. Explained via the paper, the treatment or condition label denotes: in vitro stimulation with specific CMV peptide epitopes to enrich CMV-specific T cells. The sample consisted of cultured CD8+ T cells from PBMCs, taken from culture after CMV antigen stimulation. The receptors originated from a human donor in good health (CMV status not recorded). Some clones in this sample may be carry-over from other donors' samples.

Concerning this clonotype: The conserved closing phenylalanine or tryptophan is absent in this CDR3, likely reflecting a read error. The chain has TRBV7-8 and TRBJ2-1; D gene uncertain. The CDR3 loop spans 17 amino acids. Trimming took 5 bases from V and 4 from J, leaving 21 bases between them. The V gene's germline CDR1 is SGHVS and CDR2 FQNEAQ. The CDR3 reads CASSEPGLGPLYNEQFL. Here the CDR3 DNA reads TGTGCCAGCAGCGAACCGGGCCTAGGGCCCCTATACAATGAGCAGTTCTTG.

The chain joins TRBV11-2 to TRBJ2-7, with no clear D. Germline V gives CDR1 SGHAT, CDR2 FQNNGV. The length of the CDR3 is 12 residues. DNA of the CDR3: TGTGCCAGCAGCTTAGATCGGTCAGGAGCCTCGGTC. This sequence encodes CASSLDRSGASV.

This clonotype was seen a few times. The J gene is TRBJ2-6, the V gene TRBV27; TRBD2 matches 8 bases. This CDR3 contains 18 residues. Germline CDR1 is MNHEY and CDR2 is SMNVEV (reference sequence). V shed 5 bases, J shed 4 bases, and the junction held 13 bases outside the gene matches. The CDR3 protein is CASSLFGGGGSGANVLTF. The CDR3 DNA sequence: TGTGCCAGCAGTCTATTTGGGGGCGGGGGGTCCGGGGCCAACGTCCTGACTTTC. Using reference TRBV27 and TRBJ2-6 for the parts outside the CDR3, the full variable domain is EAQVTQNPRYLITVTGKKLTVTCSQNMNHEYMSWYRQDPGLGLRQIYYSMNVEVTDKGDVPEGYKVSRKEKRNFPLILESPSPNQTSLYFCASSLFGGGGSGANVLTFGAGSRLTVL.

V is TRBV2 and J is TRBJ1-2, with D perhaps TRBD1 (6 bases). The CDR3 is made up of 13 amino acids. V lost 4 bases, J lost 4 bases, and 10 bases lay in between. The germline CDR1 and CDR2 sequences are SNHLY and FYNNEI. The CDR3 coding sequence is TGTGCCAGCAGTGGGACAGATGTCTATGGCTACACCTTC. Its translation is CASSGTDVYGYTF. The variable domain in full, with the rest retrieved from reference TRBV2 and TRBJ1-2, is EPEVTQTPSHQVTQMGQEVILRCVPISNHLYFYWYRQILGQKVEFLVSFYNNEISEKSEIFDDQFSVERPDGSNFTLKIRSTKLEDSAMYFCASSGTDVYGYTFGSGTRLTVV.

The V call is TRBV9, the J call TRBJ2-1; 9 bases align to TRBD2. The junction had 4 bases not matched to a gene; V was cut back by 3 bases and J by 0 bases. Germline CDR1 and CDR2: SGDLS and YYNGEE. The CDR3 length is 16 residues. Here the CDR3 DNA reads TGTGCCAGCAGCGCGACTAGCGGCCCCTCCTACAATGAGCAGTTCTTC. This gives the protein CASSATSGPSYNEQFF.

This clonotype has only a few counts. CDR3 bases: TGCGCCAGCAGCCAAGGTCTGGGGCGGAACACTGAAGCTTTCTTT. Protein product: CASSQGLGRNTEAFF. The chain links TRBV4-1 to TRBJ1-1; a possible D gene is TRBD1 (5 bases). There are 15 residues in the CDR3. Germline V lookup: CDR1 MGHRA, CDR2 YSYEKL. Trimming left V 1 base short and J 1 base short, with 10 bases between.

This chain uses TRBV19 with TRBJ1-2; the D is unclear. In germline, CDR1 is LNHDA, CDR2 SQIVND (reference sequence). The V and J ends lost 10 bases and 4 bases respectively, with 10 bases between them. This CDR3 is built from 11 residues. The CDR3 protein is CAIQDPYGYTF. The CDR3 coding sequence is TGTGCCATACAAGATCCCTATGGCTACACCTTC.

Turning to this clonotype: One base away lies a much larger clone, so this may be a sequencing read error. The chain is built from TRBV7-2 and TRBJ2-7; D is undetermined. Germline CDR1 reads SGHTA; CDR2 reads FQGNSA. The CDR3 spans 13 residues. DNA of the CDR3: TGTGCCAACAGCTTAACTGATCCCTACGAGCAGTACTTC. Translated, it gives CANSLTDPYEQYF. The full variable domain, with the rest looked up from reference TRBV7-2 and TRBJ2-7, is GAGVSQSPSNKVTEKGKDVELRCDPISGHTALYWYRQSLGQGLEFLIYFQGNSAPDKSGLPSDRFSAERTGGSVSTLTIQRTQQEDSAVYLCANSLTDPYEQYFGPGTRLTVT.